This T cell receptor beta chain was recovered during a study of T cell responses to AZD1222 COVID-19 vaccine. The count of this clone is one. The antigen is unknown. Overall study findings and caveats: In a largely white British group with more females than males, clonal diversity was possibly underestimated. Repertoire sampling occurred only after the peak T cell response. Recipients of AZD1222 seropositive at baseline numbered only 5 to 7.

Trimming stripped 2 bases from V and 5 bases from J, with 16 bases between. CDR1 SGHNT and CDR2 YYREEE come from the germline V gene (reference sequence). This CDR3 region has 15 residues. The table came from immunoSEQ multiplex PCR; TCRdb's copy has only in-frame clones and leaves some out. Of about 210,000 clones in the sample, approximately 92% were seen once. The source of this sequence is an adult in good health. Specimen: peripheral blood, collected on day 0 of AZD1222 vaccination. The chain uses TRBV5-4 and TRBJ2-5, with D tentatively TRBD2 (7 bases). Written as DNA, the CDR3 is TGTGCCAGCAGCTTAGGCGGGGGCCGGGATGAGACCCAGTACTTC. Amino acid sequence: CASSLGGGRDETQYF.